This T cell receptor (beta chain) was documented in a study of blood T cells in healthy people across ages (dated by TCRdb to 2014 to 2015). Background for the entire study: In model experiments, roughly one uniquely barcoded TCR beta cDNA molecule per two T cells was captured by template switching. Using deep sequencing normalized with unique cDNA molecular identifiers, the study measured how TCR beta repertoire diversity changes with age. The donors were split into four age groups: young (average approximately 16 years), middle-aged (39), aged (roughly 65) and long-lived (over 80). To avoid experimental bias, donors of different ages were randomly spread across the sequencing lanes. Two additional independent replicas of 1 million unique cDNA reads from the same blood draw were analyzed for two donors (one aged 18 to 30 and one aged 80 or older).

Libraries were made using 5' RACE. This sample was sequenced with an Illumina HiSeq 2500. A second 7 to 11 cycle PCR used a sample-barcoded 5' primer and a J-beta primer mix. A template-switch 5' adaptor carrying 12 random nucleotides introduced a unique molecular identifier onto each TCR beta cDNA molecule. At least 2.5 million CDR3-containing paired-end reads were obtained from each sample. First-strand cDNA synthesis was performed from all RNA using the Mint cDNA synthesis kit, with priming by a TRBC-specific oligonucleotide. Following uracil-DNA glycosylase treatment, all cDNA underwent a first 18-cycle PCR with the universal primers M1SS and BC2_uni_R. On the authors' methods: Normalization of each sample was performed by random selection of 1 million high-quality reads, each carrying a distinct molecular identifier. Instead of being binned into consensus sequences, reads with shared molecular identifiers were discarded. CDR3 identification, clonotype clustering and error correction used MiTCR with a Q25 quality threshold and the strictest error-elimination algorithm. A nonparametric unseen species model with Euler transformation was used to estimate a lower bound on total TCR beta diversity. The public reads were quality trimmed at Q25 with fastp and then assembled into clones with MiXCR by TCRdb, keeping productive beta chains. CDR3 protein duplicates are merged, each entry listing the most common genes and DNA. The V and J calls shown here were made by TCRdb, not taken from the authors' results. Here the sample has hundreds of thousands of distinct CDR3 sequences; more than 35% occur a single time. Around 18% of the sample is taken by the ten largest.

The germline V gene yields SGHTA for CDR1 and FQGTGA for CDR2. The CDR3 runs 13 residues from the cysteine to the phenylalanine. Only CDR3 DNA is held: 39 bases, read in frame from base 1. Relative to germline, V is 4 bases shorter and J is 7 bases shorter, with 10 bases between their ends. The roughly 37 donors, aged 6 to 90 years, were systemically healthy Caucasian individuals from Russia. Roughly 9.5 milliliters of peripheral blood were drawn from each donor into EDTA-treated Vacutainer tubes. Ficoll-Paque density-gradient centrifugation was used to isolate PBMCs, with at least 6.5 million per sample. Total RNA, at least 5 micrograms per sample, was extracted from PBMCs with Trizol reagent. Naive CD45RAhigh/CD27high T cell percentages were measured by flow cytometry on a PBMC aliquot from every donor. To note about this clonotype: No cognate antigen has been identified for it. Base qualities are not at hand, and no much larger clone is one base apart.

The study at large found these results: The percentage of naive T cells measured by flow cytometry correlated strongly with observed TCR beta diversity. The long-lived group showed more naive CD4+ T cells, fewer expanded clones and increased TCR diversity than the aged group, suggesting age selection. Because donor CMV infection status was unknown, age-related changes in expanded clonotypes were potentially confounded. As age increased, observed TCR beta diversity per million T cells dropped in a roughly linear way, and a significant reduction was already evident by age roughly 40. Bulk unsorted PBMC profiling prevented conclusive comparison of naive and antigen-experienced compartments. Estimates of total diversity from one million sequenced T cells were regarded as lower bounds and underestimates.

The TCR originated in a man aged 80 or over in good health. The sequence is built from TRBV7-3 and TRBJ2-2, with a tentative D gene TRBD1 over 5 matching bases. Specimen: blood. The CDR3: CASSSRANGELFF. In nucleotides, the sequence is TGTGCCAGCAGCTCCAGGGCGAACGGGGAGCTGTTTTTT.